The entry that follows covers one T cell receptor beta chain sequence. The sample originates from a study of shared clonotypes between healthy human individuals. Some clones are missing from TCRdb's copy, which holds only in-frame ones; the method was immunoSEQ multiplex PCR. This sample has some 2.3 million clones; about 92% occur once, and the top ten carry 0.35% to 0.5%. Germline lookup yields CDR1 SGHTA and CDR2 FQGNSA. CDR3 length equals 15 residues. J was trimmed by 4 bases and V by 0 bases; bases with no gene match: 3. The genes are TRBV7-2 and TRBJ1-5, with 7 nucleotides matching TRBD1. This sequence originates from a man aged 18 to 29 in good health. Some clones in this sample may be carry-over from other donors' samples. Sequencing input: naive CD4+ T cells from PBMCs. The subset here: CD45RA+ positively selected. The CDR3 sequence: CASSLAGQLNQPQHF. CDR3 in DNA: TGTGCCAGCAGCTTAGCGGGACAGCTTAATCAGCCCCAGCATTTT.